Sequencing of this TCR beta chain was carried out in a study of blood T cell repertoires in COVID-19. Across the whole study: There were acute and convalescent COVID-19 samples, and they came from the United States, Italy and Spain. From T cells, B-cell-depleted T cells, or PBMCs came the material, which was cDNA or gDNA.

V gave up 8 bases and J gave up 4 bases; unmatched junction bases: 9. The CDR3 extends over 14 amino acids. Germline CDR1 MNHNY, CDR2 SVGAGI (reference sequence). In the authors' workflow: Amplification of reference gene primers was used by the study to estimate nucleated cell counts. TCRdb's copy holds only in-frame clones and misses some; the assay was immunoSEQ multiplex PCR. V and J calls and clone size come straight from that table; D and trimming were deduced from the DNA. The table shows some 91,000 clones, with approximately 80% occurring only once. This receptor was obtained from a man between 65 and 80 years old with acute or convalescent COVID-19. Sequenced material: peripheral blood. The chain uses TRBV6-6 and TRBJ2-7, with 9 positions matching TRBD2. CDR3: CASCRLAGLYEQYF. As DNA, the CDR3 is TGTGCCAGCTGTCGGCTAGCGGGACTTTACGAGCAGTACTTC.